This T cell receptor beta chain was found in a study of blood T cell repertoires in COVID-19. On the study more broadly: PBMCs, B-cell-depleted T cells, or T cells were the source of the cDNA or gDNA that made up the material.

The trim removed 0 bases at V and 5 bases at J, leaving 4 bases unmatched. This CDR3 is 15 amino acids long. The germline gives CDR1 SGDLS, CDR2 YYNGEE. Original processing notes: The assay estimated nucleated cells by amplifying reference gene primers. Sequenced by immunoSEQ multiplex PCR; TCRdb stores in-frame clones only, minus some. D and trimming were read from the DNA, whereas the V and J calls and clone size are those reported in that table. The table includes about 53,000 clones, 82% detected once. Sequencing was performed on peripheral blood. This rearrangement joins TRBV9 to TRBJ2-3, with 9 bases that match TRBD1. The clonotype originates from an older woman with acute or convalescent COVID-19. Here the CDR3 DNA reads TGTGCCAGCAGCGTAGGGACAGGGGTATTAGATACGCAGTATTTT. Translated: CASSVGTGVLDTQYF. Supplemented by reference TRBV9 and TRBJ2-3, the full variable domain reads DSGVTQTPKHLITATGQRVTLRCSPRSGDLSVYWYQQSLDQGLQFLIQYYNGEERAKGNILERFSAQQFPDLHSELNLSSLELGDSALYFCASSVGTGVLDTQYFGPGTRLTVL.